This T cell receptor beta chain comes out of a study of blood T cell repertoires in COVID-19. Study in general: The study drew acute and convalescent COVID-19 samples from the United States, Italy and Spain. PBMCs, B-cell-depleted T cells, or T cells provided the cDNA or gDNA that made up the material.

Methods used by the authors: From reference gene primer amplification, estimates of nucleated cell counts were derived. This table comes from immunoSEQ multiplex PCR, and its TCRdb copy is limited to in-frame clones, with some not included. The DNA was the basis for D and trimming; V, J and clone size are from that table. The data show 220,000 or so clones, roughly four fifths seen once. Between the trimmed V and J ends, which lost 6 bases and 7 bases, there was a span of 19 bases. The length of the CDR3 is 14 residues. The germline CDR1 and CDR2 sequences are KGHSH and LQKENI. Input material: peripheral blood. The chain combines TRBV18 with TRBJ2-7, with a possible D match to TRBD1 (6 bases). The sequence was collected from a woman aged 55-70 years with acute or convalescent COVID-19. Here the CDR3 reads CASSSGRGLGEQYF. The CDR3, as DNA: TGTGCCAGCTCTTCCGGCAGGGGCTTGGGTGAGCAGTACTTC.